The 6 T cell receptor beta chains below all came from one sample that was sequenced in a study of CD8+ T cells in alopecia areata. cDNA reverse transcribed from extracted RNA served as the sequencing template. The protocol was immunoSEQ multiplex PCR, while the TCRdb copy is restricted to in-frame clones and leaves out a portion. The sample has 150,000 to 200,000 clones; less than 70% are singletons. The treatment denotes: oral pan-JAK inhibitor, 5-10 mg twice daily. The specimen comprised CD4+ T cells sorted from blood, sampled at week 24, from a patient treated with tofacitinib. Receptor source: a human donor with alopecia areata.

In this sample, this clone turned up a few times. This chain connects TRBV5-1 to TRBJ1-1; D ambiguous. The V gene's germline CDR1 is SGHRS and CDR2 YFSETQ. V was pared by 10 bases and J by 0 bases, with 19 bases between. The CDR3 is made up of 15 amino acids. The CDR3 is CASRTDESLNTEAFF. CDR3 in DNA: TGCGCCTCCAGGACGGACGAAAGCTTGAACACTGAAGCTTTCTTT.

This chain's CDR3 is CASSRTGWNQPQHF. CDR3 DNA: TGCGCCAGCAGCCGGACAGGGTGGAATCAGCCCCAGCATTTT. This rearrangement joins TRBV4-1 to TRBJ1-5, with 8 bases lining up with TRBD1. CDR1 is MGHRA, CDR2 YSYEKL, per germline. The CDR3 length is 14 residues. Trimming cost V 4 bases and J 4 bases; bases outside gene matches: 3.

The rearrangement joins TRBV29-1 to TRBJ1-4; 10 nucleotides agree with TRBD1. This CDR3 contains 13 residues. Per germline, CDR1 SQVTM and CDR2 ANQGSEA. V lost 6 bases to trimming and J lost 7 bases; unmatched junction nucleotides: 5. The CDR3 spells CSVGDRGGEKLFF. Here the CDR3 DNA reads TGCAGCGTCGGGGACAGGGGCGGTGAAAAACTGTTTTTT.

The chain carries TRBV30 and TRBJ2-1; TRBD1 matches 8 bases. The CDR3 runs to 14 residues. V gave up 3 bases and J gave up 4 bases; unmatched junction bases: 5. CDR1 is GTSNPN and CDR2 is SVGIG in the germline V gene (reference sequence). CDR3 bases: TGTGCCTGGAGGGGGGACAGGCGGTACAATGAGCAGTTCTTC. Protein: CAWRGDRRYNEQFF.

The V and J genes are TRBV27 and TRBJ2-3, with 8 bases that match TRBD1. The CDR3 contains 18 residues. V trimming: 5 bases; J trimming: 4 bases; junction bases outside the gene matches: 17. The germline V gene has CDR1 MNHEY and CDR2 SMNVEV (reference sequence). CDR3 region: CASSPPRPTGVGADTQYF. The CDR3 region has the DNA TGTGCCAGCAGTCCCCCCCGACCGACAGGGGTGGGCGCAGATACGCAGTATTTT.

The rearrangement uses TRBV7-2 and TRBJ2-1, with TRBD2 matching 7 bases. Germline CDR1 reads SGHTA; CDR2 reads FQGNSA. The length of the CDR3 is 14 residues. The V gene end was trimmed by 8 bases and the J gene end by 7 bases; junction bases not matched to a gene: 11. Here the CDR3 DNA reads TGTGCCAGCGCCCTGGGGGGGAGTATAAATGAGCAGTTCTTC. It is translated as CASALGGSINEQFF.